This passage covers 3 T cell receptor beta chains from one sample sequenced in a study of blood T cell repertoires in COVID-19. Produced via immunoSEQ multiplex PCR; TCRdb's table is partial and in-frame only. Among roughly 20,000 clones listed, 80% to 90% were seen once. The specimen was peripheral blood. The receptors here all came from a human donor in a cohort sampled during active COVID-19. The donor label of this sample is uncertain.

The CDR3 is CATRPASGRSVSTGELFF. The CDR3 DNA follows: TGTGCCACACGGCCGGCTAGCGGGAGAAGTGTAAGCACCGGGGAGCTGTTTTTT. This chain links TRBV10-3 with TRBJ2-2; TRBD2 aligns across 10 bases. The V segment lost 10 bases and the J segment 4 bases; nucleotides outside the gene matches: 18. The CDR3 extends over 18 amino acids. The germline CDR1 and CDR2 sequences are ENHRY and SYGVKD.

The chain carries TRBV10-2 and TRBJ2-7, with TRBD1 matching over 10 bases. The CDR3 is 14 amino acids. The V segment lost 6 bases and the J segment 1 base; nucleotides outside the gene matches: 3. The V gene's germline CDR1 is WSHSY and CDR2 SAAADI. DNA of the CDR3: TGCGCCAGCAGCCGGACAGGGGGATCCTACGAGCAGTACTTC. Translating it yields CASSRTGGSYEQYF.

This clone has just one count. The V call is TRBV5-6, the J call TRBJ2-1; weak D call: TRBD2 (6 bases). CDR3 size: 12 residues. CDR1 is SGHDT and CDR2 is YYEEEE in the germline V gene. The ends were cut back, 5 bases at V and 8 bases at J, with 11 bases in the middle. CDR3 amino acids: CASSAGQDEQFF. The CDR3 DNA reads TGTGCCAGCAGTGCGGGGCAGGATGAGCAGTTCTTC.